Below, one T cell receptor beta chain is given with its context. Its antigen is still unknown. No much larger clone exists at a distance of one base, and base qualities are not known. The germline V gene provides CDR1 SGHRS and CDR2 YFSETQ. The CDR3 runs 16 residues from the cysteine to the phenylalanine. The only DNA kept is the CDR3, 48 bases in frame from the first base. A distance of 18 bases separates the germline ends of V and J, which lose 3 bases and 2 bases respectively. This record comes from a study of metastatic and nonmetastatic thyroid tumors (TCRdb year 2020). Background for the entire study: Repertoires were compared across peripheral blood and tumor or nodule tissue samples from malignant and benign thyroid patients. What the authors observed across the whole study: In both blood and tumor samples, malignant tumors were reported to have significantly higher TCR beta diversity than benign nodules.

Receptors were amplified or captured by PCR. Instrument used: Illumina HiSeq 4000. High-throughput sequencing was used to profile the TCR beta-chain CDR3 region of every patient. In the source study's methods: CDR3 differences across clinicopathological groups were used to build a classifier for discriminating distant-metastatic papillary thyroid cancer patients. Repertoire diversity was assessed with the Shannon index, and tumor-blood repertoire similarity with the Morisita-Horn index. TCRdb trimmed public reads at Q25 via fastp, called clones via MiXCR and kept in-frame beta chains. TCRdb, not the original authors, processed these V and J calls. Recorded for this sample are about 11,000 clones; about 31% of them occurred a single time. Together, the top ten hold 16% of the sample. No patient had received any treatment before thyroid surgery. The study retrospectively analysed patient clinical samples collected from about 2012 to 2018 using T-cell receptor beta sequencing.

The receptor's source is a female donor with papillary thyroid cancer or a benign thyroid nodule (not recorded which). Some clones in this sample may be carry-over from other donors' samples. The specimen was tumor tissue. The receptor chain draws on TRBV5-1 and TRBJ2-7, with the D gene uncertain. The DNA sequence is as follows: TGCGCCAGCAGCTCGCCGGATGGATTTAGGCCCTACGAGCAGTACTTC. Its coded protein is CASSSPDGFRPYEQYF.